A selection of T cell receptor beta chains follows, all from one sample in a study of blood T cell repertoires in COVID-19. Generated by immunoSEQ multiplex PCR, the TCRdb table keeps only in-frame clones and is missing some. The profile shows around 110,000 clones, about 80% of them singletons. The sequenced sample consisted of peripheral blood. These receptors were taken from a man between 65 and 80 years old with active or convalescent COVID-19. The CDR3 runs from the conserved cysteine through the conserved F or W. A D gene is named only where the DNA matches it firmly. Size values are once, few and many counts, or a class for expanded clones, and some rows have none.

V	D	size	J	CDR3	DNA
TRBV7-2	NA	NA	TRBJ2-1	CASSLPGHYNEQFF	TGTGCCAGCAGCTTGCCGGGACATTACAATGAGCAGTTCTTC
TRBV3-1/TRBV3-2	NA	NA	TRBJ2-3	CVSGRRGSTDTQYF	TGTGTCAGCGGACGCCGGGGGAGCACAGATACGCAGTATTTT
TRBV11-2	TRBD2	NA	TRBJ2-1	CASSRGLAKDEQFF	TGTGCCAGCAGCAGGGGACTAGCGAAGGATGAGCAGTTCTTC
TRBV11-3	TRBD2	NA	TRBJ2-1	CASSRRTSTHEQFF	TGTGCCAGCAGCCGGCGGACTAGCACCCATGAGCAGTTCTTC
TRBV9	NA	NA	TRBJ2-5	CASPVLDGEETQYF	TGTGCCAGCCCGGTTTTGGACGGGGAAGAGACCCAGTACTTC
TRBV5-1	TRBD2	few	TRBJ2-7	CASSPGLAGPSYEQYF	TGCGCCAGCAGCCCGGGACTAGCGGGACCTTCCTACGAGCAGTACTTC
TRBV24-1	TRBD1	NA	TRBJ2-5	CATSALTGETETQYF	TGTGCCACCAGTGCTCTGACAGGGGAGACAGAGACCCAGTACTTC
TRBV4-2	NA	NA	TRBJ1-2	CASSQAAATGIFYGYTF	TGTGCCAGCAGCCAAGCCGCGGCAACAGGGATATTTTATGGCTACACCTTC
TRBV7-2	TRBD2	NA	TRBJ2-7	CASSLTSGIQVPYEQYF	TGTGCCAGCAGCTTGACTAGCGGGATCCAGGTCCCCTACGAGCAGTACTTC
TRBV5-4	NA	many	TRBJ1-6	CASSLAKSYNSPLHF	TGTGCCAGCAGCTTGGCCAAATCCTATAATTCACCCCTCCACTTT
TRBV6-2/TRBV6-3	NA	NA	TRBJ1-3	CASSYEIFSGNTIYF	TGTGCCAGCAGTTACGAGATCTTCTCTGGAAACACCATATATTTT
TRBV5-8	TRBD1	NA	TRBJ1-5	CASSPGTGGAEWGNQPQHF	TGTGCCAGCAGCCCGGGGACAGGGGGCGCTGAGTGGGGCAATCAGCCCCAGCATTTT
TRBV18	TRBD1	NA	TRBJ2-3	CASRQGIADTQYF	TGTGCCAGCCGACAGGGTATCGCAGATACGCAGTATTTT
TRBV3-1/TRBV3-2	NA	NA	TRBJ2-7	CASSQARSYEQYF	TGTGCCAGCAGCCAAGCCCGTTCCTACGAGCAGTACTTC
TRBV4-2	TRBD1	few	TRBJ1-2	CASSQVGQGTHGYTF	TGTGCCAGCAGCCAAGTAGGACAGGGAACACATGGCTACACCTTC
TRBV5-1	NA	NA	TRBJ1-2	CASSSNGGGYGYTF	TGCGCCAGCAGCTCCAACGGGGGGGGCTATGGCTACACCTTC
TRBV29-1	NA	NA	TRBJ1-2	CSVEEGHAGLGYTF	TGCAGCGTTGAAGAGGGGCACGCGGGGTTAGGCTACACCTTC
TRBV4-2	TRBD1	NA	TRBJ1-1	CASSQDRGRTEAFF	TGTGCCAGCAGCCAGGACAGGGGGCGGACTGAAGCTTTCTTT
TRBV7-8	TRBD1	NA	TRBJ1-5	CASSVGTVNQPQHF	TGTGCCAGCAGCGTCGGGACAGTTAATCAGCCCCAGCATTTT
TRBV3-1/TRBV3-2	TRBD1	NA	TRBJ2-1	CASSAHRGINNEQFF	TGTGCCAGCAGCGCTCACAGGGGAATCAACAATGAGCAGTTCTTC
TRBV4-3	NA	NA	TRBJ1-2	CASSQGGANFPIGYTF	TGCGCCAGCAGCCAAGGCGGGGCTAACTTCCCAATCGGCTACACCTTC
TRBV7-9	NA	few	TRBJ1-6	CASSLLGSPLHF	TGTGCCAGCAGCTTGCTTGGCTCACCCCTCCACTTT
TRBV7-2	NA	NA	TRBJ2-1	CASSFSFHNEQFF	TGTGCCAGCAGCTTTTCCTTTCACAATGAGCAGTTCTTC
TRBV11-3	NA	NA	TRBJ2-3	CASSPPAGPDTQYF	TGTGCCAGCAGCCCCCCGGCGGGACCAGATACGCAGTATTTT
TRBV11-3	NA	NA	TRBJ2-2	CASNKRGLGGTGELFF	TGTGCCAGCAACAAAAGAGGACTGGGGGGCACCGGGGAGCTGTTTTTT
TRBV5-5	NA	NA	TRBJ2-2	CASSLGRRNTGELFF	TGTGCCAGCAGCTTGGGCAGGCGGAACACCGGGGAGCTGTTTTTT
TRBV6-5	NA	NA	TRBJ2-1	CASTPNLVGEQFF	TGTGCCAGCACTCCGAATCTGGTCGGTGAGCAGTTCTTC
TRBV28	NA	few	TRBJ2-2	CASSFRPGSGELFF	TGTGCCAGCAGTTTCCGGCCCGGGTCCGGGGAGCTGTTTTTT
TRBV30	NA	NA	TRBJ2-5	CAWSILAETQYF	TGTGCCTGGAGTATACTAGCAGAGACCCAGTACTTC
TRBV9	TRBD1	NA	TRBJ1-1	CASSANRGSVTEAFF	TGTGCCAGCAGCGCGAACAGGGGATCGGTCACTGAAGCTTTCTTT
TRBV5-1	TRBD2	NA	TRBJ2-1	CASSLDLASGNEQFF	TGCGCCAGCAGCTTGGATTTGGCTAGCGGCAATGAGCAGTTCTTC
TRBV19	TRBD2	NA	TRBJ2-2	CASSTGLAGGEKAGELFF	TGTGCCAGTAGTACGGGACTAGCGGGAGGAGAGAAGGCCGGGGAGCTGTTTTTT
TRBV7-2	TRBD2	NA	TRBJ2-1	CASSGYIGLAGDVYEQFF	TGTGCCAGCAGCGGATACATCGGACTAGCGGGTGACGTCTATGAGCAGTTCTTC
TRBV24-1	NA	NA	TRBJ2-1	CATSAGPFNEQFF	TGTGCCACCTCGGCGGGACCTTTCAATGAGCAGTTCTTC
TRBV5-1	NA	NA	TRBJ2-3	CASSLSQGDTQYF	TGCGCCAGCAGCCTAAGTCAGGGGGATACGCAGTATTTT
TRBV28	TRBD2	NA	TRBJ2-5	CASSSLLAGAETQYF	TGTGCCAGCAGTTCCCTTCTAGCGGGAGCCGAGACCCAGTACTTC
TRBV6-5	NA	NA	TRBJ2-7	CASSTSGLAEQYF	TGTGCCAGCAGTACCTCGGGACTGGCCGAGCAGTACTTC
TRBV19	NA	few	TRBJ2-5	CASIRVGETQYF	TGTGCCAGTATCAGGGTGGGAGAGACCCAGTACTTC
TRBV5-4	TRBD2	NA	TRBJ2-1	CASQNGRETLNEQFF	TGTGCCAGCCAGAACGGGCGGGAGACCTTAAATGAGCAGTTCTTC
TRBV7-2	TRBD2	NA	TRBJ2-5	CASRVTSGSLETQYF	TGTGCCAGCAGGGTAACTAGCGGGAGTTTAGAGACCCAGTACTTC
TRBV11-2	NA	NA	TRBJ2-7	CASSSPGSSYEQYF	TGTGCCAGCAGCTCACCGGGGAGCTCCTACGAGCAGTACTTC
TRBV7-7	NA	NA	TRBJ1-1	CASSSARGSEAFF	TGTGCCAGCAGCTCGGCAAGGGGGTCTGAAGCTTTCTTT
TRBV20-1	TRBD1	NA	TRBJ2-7	CSARRGQGQYF	TGCAGTGCTAGACGCGGACAGGGCCAGTACTTC
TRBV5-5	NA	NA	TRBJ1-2	CASSLATANYGYTF	TGTGCCAGCAGCTTGGCCACAGCTAACTATGGCTACACCTTC
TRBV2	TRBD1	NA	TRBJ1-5	CASSTKGGPNQPQHF	TGTGCCAGCAGCACAAAAGGGGGCCCCAATCAGCCCCAGCATTTT